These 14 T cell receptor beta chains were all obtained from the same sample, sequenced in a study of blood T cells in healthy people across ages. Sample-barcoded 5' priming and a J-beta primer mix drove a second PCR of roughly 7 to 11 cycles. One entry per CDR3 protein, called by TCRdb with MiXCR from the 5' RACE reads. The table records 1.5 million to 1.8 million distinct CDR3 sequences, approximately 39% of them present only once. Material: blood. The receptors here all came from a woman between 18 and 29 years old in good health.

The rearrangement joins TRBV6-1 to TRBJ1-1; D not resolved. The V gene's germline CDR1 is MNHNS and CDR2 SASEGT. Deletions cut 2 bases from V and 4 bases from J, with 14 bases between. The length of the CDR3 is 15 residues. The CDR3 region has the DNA TGTGCCAGCAGTGAAAATGGGTGGGTTGCCACTGAAGCTTTCTTT. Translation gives CASSENGWVATEAFF.

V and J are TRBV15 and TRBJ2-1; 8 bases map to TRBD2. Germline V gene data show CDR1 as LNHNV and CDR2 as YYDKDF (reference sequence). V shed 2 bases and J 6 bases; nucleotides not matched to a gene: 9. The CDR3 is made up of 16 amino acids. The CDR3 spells CATSRPGTRGLNEQFF. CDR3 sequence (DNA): TGTGCCACCAGCAGACCCGGGACTAGAGGTCTCAATGAGCAGTTCTTC.

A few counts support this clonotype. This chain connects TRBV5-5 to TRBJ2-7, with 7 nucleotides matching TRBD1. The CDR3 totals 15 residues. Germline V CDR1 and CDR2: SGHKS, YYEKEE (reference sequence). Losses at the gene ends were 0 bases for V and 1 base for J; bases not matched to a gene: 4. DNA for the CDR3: TGTGCCAGCAGCTTGGTGACAGGGACATCCTACGAGCAGTACTTC. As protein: CASSLVTGTSYEQYF.

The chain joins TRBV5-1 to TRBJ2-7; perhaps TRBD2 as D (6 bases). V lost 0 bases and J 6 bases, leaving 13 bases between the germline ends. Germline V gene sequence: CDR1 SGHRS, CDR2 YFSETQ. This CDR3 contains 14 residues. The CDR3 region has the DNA TGCGCCAGCAGCTTGGGAAGCCGCGGGGTCGAGCAGTACTTC. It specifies CASSLGSRGVEQYF.

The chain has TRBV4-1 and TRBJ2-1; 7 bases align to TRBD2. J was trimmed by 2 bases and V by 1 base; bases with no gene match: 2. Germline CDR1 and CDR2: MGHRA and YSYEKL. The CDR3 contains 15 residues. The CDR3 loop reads CASSQGAGAYNEQFF. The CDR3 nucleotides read TGCGCCAGCAGCCAAGGTGCGGGGGCCTACAATGAGCAGTTCTTC.

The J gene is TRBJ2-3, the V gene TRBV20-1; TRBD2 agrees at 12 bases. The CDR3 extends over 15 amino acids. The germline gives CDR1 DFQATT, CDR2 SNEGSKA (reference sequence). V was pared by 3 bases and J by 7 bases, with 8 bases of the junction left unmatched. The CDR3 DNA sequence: TGCAGTGCTAGGGGGTCTAGCGGGAGGGCGAATACGCAGTATTTT. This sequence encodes CSARGSSGRANTQYF.

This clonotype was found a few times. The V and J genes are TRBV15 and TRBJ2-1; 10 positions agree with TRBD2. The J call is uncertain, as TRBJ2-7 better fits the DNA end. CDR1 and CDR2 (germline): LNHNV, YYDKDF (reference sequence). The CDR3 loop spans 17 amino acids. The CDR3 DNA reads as TGTGCCACCAGCAGCCGAACAGCGGGAGGGTCCTCCAATGAGCAGTACTTC. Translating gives CATSSRTAGGSSNEQYF.

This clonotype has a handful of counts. The CDR3 coding sequence is TGCGCCAGCAGTTTGCTCTCAAGTCAGGGCTACACCTTC. Translating it yields CASSLLSSQGYTF. The chain joins TRBV4-3 to TRBJ1-2, with D unclear. Germline V lookup: CDR1 LGHNA, CDR2 YSLEER. Trimming pared 6 bases from V and 8 bases from J, leaving 16 bases between. The CDR3 is made up of 13 amino acids.

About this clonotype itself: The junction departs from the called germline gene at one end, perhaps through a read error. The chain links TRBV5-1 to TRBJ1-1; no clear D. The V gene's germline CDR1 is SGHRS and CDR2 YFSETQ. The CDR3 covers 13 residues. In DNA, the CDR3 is TGTGCCAGCAGTGCGACGGTGAACACTGAAGCTTTCTTT. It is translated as CASSATVNTEAFF.

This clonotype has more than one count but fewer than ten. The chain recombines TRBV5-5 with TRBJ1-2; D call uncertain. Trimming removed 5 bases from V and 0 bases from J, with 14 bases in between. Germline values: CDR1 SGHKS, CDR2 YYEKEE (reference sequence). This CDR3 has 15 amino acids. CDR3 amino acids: CASRSGWGANYGYTF. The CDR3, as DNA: TGTGCCAGCAGGAGCGGGTGGGGAGCTAACTATGGCTACACCTTC.

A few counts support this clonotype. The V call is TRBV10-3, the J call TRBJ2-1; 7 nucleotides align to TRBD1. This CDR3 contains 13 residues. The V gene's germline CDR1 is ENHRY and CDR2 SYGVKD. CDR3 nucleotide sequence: TGTACCAGCACGACAGGGACGGCCAATGAGCAGTTCTTC. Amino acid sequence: CTSTTGTANEQFF.

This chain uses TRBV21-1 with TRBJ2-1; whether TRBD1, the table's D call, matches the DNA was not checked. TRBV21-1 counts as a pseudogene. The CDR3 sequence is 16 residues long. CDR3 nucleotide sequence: TGTGCCAGCGGCAAATGTGGGAGACAGGGGGCGAATGAGCAGTTCTTC. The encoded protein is CASGKCGRQGANEQFF.

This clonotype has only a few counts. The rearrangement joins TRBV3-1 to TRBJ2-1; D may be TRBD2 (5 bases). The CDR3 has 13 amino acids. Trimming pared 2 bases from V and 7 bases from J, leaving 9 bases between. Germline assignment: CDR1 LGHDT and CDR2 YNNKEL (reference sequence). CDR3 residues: CASSQTGVNEQFF. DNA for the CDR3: TGTGCCAGCAGCCAAACCGGGGTAAATGAGCAGTTCTTC.

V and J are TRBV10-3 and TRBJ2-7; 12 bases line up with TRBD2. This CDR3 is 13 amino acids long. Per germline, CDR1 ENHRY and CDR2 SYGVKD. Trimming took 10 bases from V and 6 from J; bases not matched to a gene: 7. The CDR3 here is CATGTSGPIEQYF. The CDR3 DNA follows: TGTGCCACTGGGACTAGCGGGCCCATCGAGCAGTACTTC.